These T cell receptor beta chains were read from a single sample in a study of blood T cell repertoires in COVID-19. Only in-frame clones appear in the TCRdb table, and some are missing; sequencing was by immunoSEQ multiplex PCR. The sample shows roughly 12,000 clones, roughly 80% of them seen only once. What was sequenced was peripheral blood. The receptors were sampled from a man older than 75 with acute or convalescent COVID-19. The CDR3 runs from the conserved cysteine through the conserved F or W. A D gene is named only where the DNA matches it firmly. For some rows the clone size is stated as once, few or many, or as a class when expanded; others skip it.

V	J	size	D	CDR3	DNA
TRBV5-4	TRBJ1-1	-	TRBD1	CASSLEGTATEAFF	TGTGCCAGCAGCTTGGAAGGGACAGCGACGGAAGCTTTCTTT
TRBV15	TRBJ2-7	-	-	CATSIRGEQYF	TGTGCCACCAGCATAAGGGGGGAGCAGTACTTC
TRBV5-1	TRBJ1-4	-	TRBD1	CASSGGFGGQGTTNEKLFF	TGCGCCAGCAGCGGGGGATTTGGCGGACAGGGAACCACTAATGAAAAACTGTTTTTT
TRBV29-1	TRBJ1-1	-	-	CSVEEGGYTEAFF	TGCAGCGTTGAAGAGGGGGGTTACACTGAAGCTTTCTTT
TRBV5-1	TRBJ2-7	-	TRBD1	CASSWDRMDRPYEQYF	TGCGCCAGCAGCTGGGACAGAATGGACAGACCCTACGAGCAGTACTTC
TRBV3-1/TRBV3-2	TRBJ2-1	-	-	CASSQGWGGGPLNEQFF	TGTGCCAGCAGCCAAGGATGGGGCGGGGGCCCCCTCAATGAGCAGTTCTTC
TRBV3-1/TRBV3-2	TRBJ2-1	-	-	CASSQVAANEQFF	TGTGCCAGCAGCCAAGTAGCGGCCAATGAGCAGTTCTTC
TRBV3-1/TRBV3-2	TRBJ2-7	few	TRBD2	CASSQDRLAAASYEQYF	TGTGCCAGCAGCCAAGATAGACTAGCGGCGGCCTCCTACGAGCAGTACTTC
TRBV15	TRBJ1-2	-	-	CATSRDSNGYTF	TGTGCCACCAGCAGAGATTCAAATGGCTACACCTTC
TRBV29-1	TRBJ2-3	-	TRBD1	CSAGGTGNRDTQYF	TGCAGCGCCGGGGGGACAGGGAACAGAGATACGCAGTATTTT
TRBV4-1	TRBJ1-2	-	-	CASSPSETGNYGYTF	TGCGCCAGCAGCCCTAGTGAGACAGGAAACTATGGCTACACCTTC
TRBV2	TRBJ2-5	-	TRBD1	CASSDRGLHETQYF	TGTGCCAGCAGTGACAGGGGGCTTCACGAGACCCAGTACTTC
TRBV7-9	TRBJ1-1	-	TRBD1	CASSGWDSNTEAFF	TGTGCCAGCAGCGGGTGGGACAGCAACACTGAAGCTTTCTTT
TRBV7-2	TRBJ1-1	-	-	CASSLVEMVVLNTEAFF	TGTGCCAGCAGCTTAGTAGAGATGGTAGTTTTGAACACTGAAGCTTTCTTT
TRBV4-1	TRBJ1-2	-	TRBD1	CASSHPGQGQGISYTF	TGCGCCAGCAGCCATCCCGGACAGGGCCAAGGTATAAGCTACACCTTC
TRBV19	TRBJ1-3	-	-	CASSITSSGNTIYF	TGTGCCAGTAGTATCACCAGCTCTGGAAACACCATATATTTT
TRBV7-2	TRBJ2-7	-	-	CASSLRSTGAGYEQYF	TGTGCCAGCAGTTTACGATCTACAGGAGCTGGCTACGAGCAGTACTTC